These T cell receptor beta chains were read from a single sample in a study of OX40 agonist ivuxolimab in advanced cancers. Using immunoSEQ multiplex PCR, the repertoire was profiled, and TCRdb retains in-frame clones only, with some absent. The sample yields some 26,000 clones, roughly 77% seen once. Material: CD4+ or CD8+ T cells sorted from blood, obtained in a trial of the OX40 agonist ivuxolimab. All receptors come from an adult with an advanced solid tumor such as melanoma, head and neck, liver or kidney cancer. The CDR3 runs from the conserved cysteine through the conserved F or W. Fields, in order: clone size, V gene, J gene, D gene, CDR3 DNA, CDR3 protein. D genes are given only for firm matches. Not every row has a clone size; where given, it reads once, few, many or a size class.

.	TRBV6-9	TRBJ2-7	TRBD2	TGTGCCAGCAGTGAAGAGGCTAGCGGGTCGTACGAGCAGTACTTC	CASSEEASGSYEQYF
.	TRBV12-2	TRBJ2-7	.	TGTGCAAGTCGCTTAGCGCCACCCTCTTCGAGGGACTACGAGCAGTACTTC	CASRLAPPSSRDYEQYF
.	TRBV19	TRBJ2-2	.	TGTGCCAGTAGTATACAGGGGAATAACTATCGCGTGGCCGGGGAGCTGTTTTTT	CASSIQGNNYRVAGELFF
.	TRBV6-1	TRBJ2-2	TRBD1	TGTGCCAGCAGTGAGTGGGACAGGGGGTCCAAAAACGGGGAGCTGTTTTTT	CASSEWDRGSKNGELFF
.	TRBV5-6	TRBJ2-3	TRBD2	TGTGCCAGCAGCATGGGAGCGGGGACTAGCACAGATACGCAGTATTTT	CASSMGAGTSTDTQYF
.	TRBV5-1	TRBJ2-6	.	TGCGCCAGCAGCTTCGGCAGGGAAACTGGGGCCAACGTCCTGACTTTC	CASSFGRETGANVLTF
.	TRBV5-1	TRBJ2-7	.	TGCGCCAGCAGCTTGGGGGCATCCTACGAGCAGTACTTC	CASSLGASYEQYF
.	TRBV13	TRBJ2-1	TRBD1	TGTGCCAGCAGCCCGAGGACAGGGGGCTATGATGAGCAGTTCTTC	CASSPRTGGYDEQFF
.	TRBV5-6	TRBJ2-7	.	TGTGCCAGCAGCTTCAGTTCCTCCTACGAGCAGTACTTC	CASSFSSSYEQYF
.	TRBV7-9	TRBJ2-5	TRBD2	TGTGCCAGCAGTCCCGGGGGGTTGACCCAGTACTTC	CASSPGGLTQYF
few	TRBV4-1	TRBJ1-5	TRBD1	TGCGCCAGCAGCCAGCGGGACAGGGGCAATCAGCCCCAGCATTTT	CASSQRDRGNQPQHF
.	TRBV7-9	TRBJ2-5	.	TGTGCCAGCAGCTTAGGTCGCATTACAGAGACCCAGTACTTC	CASSLGRITETQYF
.	TRBV9	TRBJ2-5	TRBD2	TGTGCCAGCAGCGTCTCGGGGGGGTCCCAAGAGACCCAGTACTTC	CASSVSGGSQETQYF
.	TRBV28	TRBJ1-1	.	TGTGCCAGCAGCCCACCCCAAAGTCGGCGAGCTTTCTTT	CASSPPQSRRAFF
few	TRBV29-1	TRBJ2-1	.	TGCAGCGTTGAAGGGGCCGCTCTCTCCTACAATGAGCAGTTCTTC	CSVEGAALSYNEQFF
.	TRBV13	TRBJ2-7	.	TGTGCCAGCAGCTTTGGTCAGGGGCTCTCCTACGAGCAGTACTTC	CASSFGQGLSYEQYF
.	TRBV11-2	TRBJ2-3	TRBD1	TGTGCCAGCAGCGGCATTGAAGGACAGGGGGACCCGTATACGCAGTATTTT	CASSGIEGQGDPYTQYF
.	TRBV7-2	TRBJ2-7	TRBD1	TGTGCCAGCAGCCTCCGGGACAGGGTTTACGAGCAGTACTTC	CASSLRDRVYEQYF
.	TRBV10-3	TRBJ2-1	TRBD1	TGTGCCATCAGTGAGATTACAGTAGGGACAGACAATGAGCAGTTCTTC	CAISEITVGTDNEQFF
.	TRBV28	TRBJ2-6	.	TGTGCCAGCAGTCTAGAAGACACCTCAGGGCTGTCTGGGGCCAACGTCCTGACTTTC	CASSLEDTSGLSGANVLTF
.	TRBV10-1	TRBJ2-7	TRBD1	TGCGCCAGCAGTGAGGGAGGACAGGGGGCCGCCGAGCAGTACTTC	CASSEGGQGAAEQYF
few	TRBV30	TRBJ1-1	TRBD1	TGTGCCTGGAGTGAACAGGGGGCGTTCACTGAAGCTTTCTTT	CAWSEQGAFTEAFF
.	TRBV11-3	TRBJ2-3	.	TGTGCCAGCAGTTCGCTATTAGATACGCAGTATTTT	CASSSLLDTQYF
.	TRBV19	TRBJ2-7	TRBD2	TGTGCCAGTAGTTTCTTCACTAGCGGGGGGGCTTACGAGCAGTACTTC	CASSFFTSGGAYEQYF
.	TRBV28	TRBJ2-1	.	TGTGCCAGCAGTATCCCGGATGAGCAGTTCTTC	CASSIPDEQFF
.	TRBV4-2	TRBJ2-7	.	TGTGCCAGCAGCCAGGTGCTAGGTTCCTACGAGCAGTACTTC	CASSQVLGSYEQYF
.	TRBV2	TRBJ1-2	TRBD1	TGTGCCAGCGCTCACTTTGGGGACAGGGGATTGGGCTACACCTTC	CASAHFGDRGLGYTF
.	TRBV9	TRBJ2-1	.	TGTGCCAGCAGCGTAGGGTTACTGAGCTCCTACAATGAGCAGTTCTTC	CASSVGLLSSYNEQFF
.	TRBV15	TRBJ2-1	.	TGTGCCACCAGCAGAGATAGAGGTTCAGACCAGGGGAAGCAGTTCTTC	CATSRDRGSDQGKQFF
.	TRBV9	TRBJ2-7	TRBD1	TGTGCCAGCAGCGTAGGGCTGGGACAGGGGGGGTACGAGCAGTACTTC	CASSVGLGQGGYEQYF
.	TRBV6-5	TRBJ1-4	.	TGTGCCAGCAGTAAACACCAGGGTGAAAAACTGTTTTTT	CASSKHQGEKLFF
few	TRBV2	TRBJ2-1	.	TGTGCCAGCAGTGTCGAGCGGGTCTACAATGAGCAGTTCTTC	CASSVERVYNEQFF
.	TRBV28	TRBJ2-7	TRBD1	TGTGCCAGCAGTCCCCAGGGACAGGGAGCGCTTGGCTACGAGCAGTACTTC	CASSPQGQGALGYEQYF